A selection of T cell receptor beta chains follows, all from one sample in a study of response to subunit inactivated influenza vaccine. TCRdb re-analysed the RT-PCR reads in MiXCR, keeping a single row per CDR3 protein. The repertoire holds 400,000 to 550,000 distinct CDR3 sequences, with less than 30% as singletons. Sequenced here: CD4+ T cells sorted from PBMCs, sampled more than 4 days after vaccination. The receptor source for this set is a man aged 50 or older who received an inactivated influenza vaccine. Each CDR3 is given with its conserved first and last residue. A D gene is named only where the DNA matches it firmly. Clone size appears in some rows only: once, few, many, or a class for an expanded clone.

clone_size	j_call	v_call	d_call	cdr3_aa	cdr3_nt
.	TRBJ2-5	TRBV18	TRBD1	CASSPGQGPQETQYF	TGTGCCAGCTCACCGGGACAGGGGCCACAAGAGACCCAGTACTTC
many	TRBJ1-2	TRBV21-1	.	CASSKDGTGDWEGYTF	TGTGCCAGCAGCAAAGATGGGACAGGGGATTGGGAAGGCTACACCTTC
.	TRBJ2-1	TRBV5-1	.	CASSPGTHTYNEQFF	TGCGCCAGCAGCCCGGGGACTCATACCTACAATGAGCAGTTCTTC
.	TRBJ1-1	TRBV12-3/TRBV12-4	TRBD1	CASSPPTGTDTEAFF	TGTGCCAGCAGTCCCCCGACAGGGACGGACACTGAAGCTTTCTTT
few	TRBJ2-7	TRBV13	TRBD2	CASTAVGLAGVHEQYF	TGTGCCAGCACCGCCGTAGGACTAGCGGGAGTCCACGAGCAGTACTTC
.	TRBJ1-4	TRBV7-2	.	CASSSQSNLRGAEKLFF	TGTGCCAGCAGCTCTCAGTCGAATCTCCGAGGTGCTGAAAAACTGTTTTTT
few	TRBJ2-5	TRBV12-3/TRBV12-4	TRBD2	CASSLETSGRVETQYF	TGTGCCAGCAGTTTAGAGACTAGCGGGAGGGTCGAGACCCAGTACTTC
few	TRBJ2-1	TRBV7-2	TRBD2	CASSLGSGGNNEQFF	TGTGCCAGCAGCTTAGGTAGCGGGGGGAACAATGAGCAGTTCTTC
few	TRBJ1-1	TRBV28	TRBD1	CASRFPGTGSKAEAFF	TGTGCCAGCAGGTTCCCCGGGACAGGCTCTAAGGCTGAAGCTTTCTTT
.	TRBJ1-1	TRBV29-1	.	CSAGGFPEAFF	TGCAGCGCCGGCGGGTTCCCTGAAGCTTTCTTT
.	TRBJ2-7	TRBV7-2	.	CASSPVGADLYEQYF	TGTGCCAGCAGCCCCGTGGGGGCCGATCTCTACGAGCAGTACTTC
few	TRBJ2-5	TRBV20-1	.	CSAAGRVLTQYF	TGCAGTGCGGCAGGACGGGTATTGACCCAGTACTTC
few	TRBJ2-7	TRBV5-1	TRBD2	CASSLSGTRFDEQYF	TGCGCCAGCAGCTTGTCTGGGACTAGATTTGACGAGCAGTACTTC
.	TRBJ2-4	TRBV7-3	.	CASSLTSIGGPRIDIQYF	TGTGCCAGCAGCTTAACGTCTATCGGGGGACCGCGTATAGACATTCAGTACTTC
.	TRBJ2-1	TRBV9	TRBD2	CASSTTGTSGNEQFF	TGTGCCAGCAGCACAACCGGGACTAGCGGAAATGAGCAGTTCTTC
.	TRBJ2-1	TRBV5-1	TRBD2	CASSLGVAGGNNEQFF	TGCGCCAGCAGCTTGGGGGTAGCGGGGGGAAACAATGAGCAGTTCTTC
few	TRBJ1-1	TRBV6-5	TRBD1	CASSYRTGNTEAFF	TGTGCCAGCAGTTACCGGACAGGTAACACTGAAGCTTTCTTT